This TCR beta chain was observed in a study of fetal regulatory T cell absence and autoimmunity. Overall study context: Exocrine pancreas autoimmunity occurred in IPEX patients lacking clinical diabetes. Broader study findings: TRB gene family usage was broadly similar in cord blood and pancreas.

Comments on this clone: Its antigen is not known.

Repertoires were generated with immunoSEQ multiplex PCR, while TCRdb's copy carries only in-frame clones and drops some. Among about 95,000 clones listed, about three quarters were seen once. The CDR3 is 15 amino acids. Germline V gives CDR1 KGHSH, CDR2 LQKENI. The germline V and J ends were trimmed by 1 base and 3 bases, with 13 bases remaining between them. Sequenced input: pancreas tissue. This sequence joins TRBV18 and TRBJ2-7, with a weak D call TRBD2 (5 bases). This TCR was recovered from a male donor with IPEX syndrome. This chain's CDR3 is CASSPQGLPIYEQYF. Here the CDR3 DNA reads TGTGCCAGCTCACCACAAGGACTCCCCATCTACGAGCAGTACTTC.